The 24 T cell receptor beta chains in this list originate from one sample, sequenced in a study of T cells in Graves' hyperthyroidism and ophthalmopathy. There were TCR beta CDR3 regions amplified from RNA transcripts. An initial round of RT-PCR targeting the TCR CDR3 relied on the HTBI primer set. TCRdb independently ran MiXCR on the multiplex PCR reads; one entry per CDR3 protein. The table lists about 690,000 distinct CDR3 sequences, roughly 17% of them singletons. Source material: blood. The receptors derive from a man between 50 and 59 years old with Graves' hyperthyroidism.

This chain uses TRBV28 with TRBJ1-1; D might be TRBD1 (5 bases). Trimming stripped 7 bases from V and 0 bases from J, with 12 bases between. CDR3 length: 14 residues. From germline, CDR1 is MDHEN and CDR2 SYDVKM. The CDR3 loop reads CASKPRGVNTEAFF. CDR3 in DNA: TGTGCCAGCAAGCCGAGAGGGGTGAACACTGAAGCTTTCTTT.

This clonotype was counted only a few times. The CDR3, as DNA: TGTGCCAGCAGCTTGGACAGCCTCGAGCAGTACTTC. Translated: CASSLDSLEQYF. The chain carries TRBV5-5 and TRBJ2-7, with D uncertain. With 0 bases removed from V and 6 bases from J, the gap between germline ends came to 7 bases. The CDR3 extends over 12 amino acids. Germline CDR1 and CDR2: SGHKS and YYEKEE (reference sequence).

The chain couples TRBV12-3 or TRBV12-4 to TRBJ2-1; possibly TRBD2 for D (5 bases). Trimming shortened V by 4 bases and J by 12 bases, and 19 bases separated the two germline ends. CDR3 length: 14 residues. This CDR3 is CASSSPGSASRQFF. In nucleotides, the CDR3 is TGTGCCAGCAGTTCCCCGGGTAGCGCCAGTCGGCAGTTCTTC.

This clonotype was recorded at least ten times. CDR3 amino acids: CASLKRTSPQETQYF. Written as DNA, the CDR3 is TGTGCCAGCTTAAAGCGGACATCCCCCCAAGAGACCCAGTACTTC. This chain links TRBV12-3 or TRBV12-4 with TRBJ2-5; D assignment may be TRBD1 or TRBD2 (5 bases each). Trimming removed 8 bases at V and 1 base at J, with 17 bases between. This CDR3 has 15 amino acids.

Points on this clonotype: At one of its ends the junction is not consistent with the germline gene, which may arise from a read error. This chain uses TRBV29-1 with TRBJ1-1; D is perhaps TRBD1 (5 bases). Germline V gene lookup returns CDR1 SQVTM and CDR2 ANQGSEA. This CDR3 has 13 amino acids. The CDR3 sequence is CSVELGSGAGEIF. The CDR3 DNA follows: TGCAGCGTTGAATTGGGGTCCGGGGCCGGGGAGATCTTT.

The V gene is TRBV28, the J gene TRBJ2-7; 10 bases are shared with TRBD2. The CDR3 consists of 15 residues. V shed 6 bases, J shed 2 bases, and the junction held 7 bases outside the gene matches. Germline assignment: CDR1 MDHEN and CDR2 SYDVKM. CDR3 sequence reads: CASRLTSGIPYEQYF. Here the CDR3 DNA reads TGTGCCAGCAGACTAACTAGCGGGATCCCCTACGAGCAGTACTTC.

This clonotype was seen a single time. This chain joins TRBV28 and TRBJ2-2; TRBD1 is a possible D gene (6 bases). The V and J ends lost 7 bases and 1 base respectively, with 13 bases between them. The CDR3 consists of 15 residues. Germline assignment: CDR1 MDHEN and CDR2 SYDVKM. In nucleotides, the CDR3 is TGTGCCAGCACCAGGCAGGGACAGAACACCGGGGAGCTGTTTTTT. Translating gives CASTRQGQNTGELFF. The complete variable domain, with remaining parts taken from reference TRBV28 and TRBJ2-2, reads DVKVTQSSRYLVKRTGEKVFLECVQDMDHENMFWYRQDPGLGLRLIYFSYDVKMKEKGDIPEGYSVSREKKERFSLILESASTNQTSMYLCASTRQGQNTGELFFGEGSRLTVL.

The chain couples TRBV6-1 to TRBJ1-4; tentatively, D is TRBD1 (6 bases). V was pared by 5 bases and J by 2 bases, with 9 bases between. Germline V lookup: CDR1 MNHNS, CDR2 SASEGT. The CDR3 consists of 14 residues. For the CDR3, the DNA is TGTGCCAGCAGTCCAGGGGATACTAATGAAAAACTGTTTTTT. This sequence encodes CASSPGDTNEKLFF.

V usage is TRBV6-1 and J usage is TRBJ1-5; D is uncertain. Between the trimmed V and J ends, which lost 2 bases and 0 bases, there was a span of 14 bases. CDR1 and CDR2 (germline): MNHNS, SASEGT. This CDR3 contains 17 residues. This CDR3 reads CASSEYTALYSNQPQHF. The CDR3 coding sequence is TGTGCCAGCAGTGAATATACAGCCCTTTATAGCAATCAGCCCCAGCATTTT.

The V call is TRBV20-1, the J call TRBJ1-3; TRBD1 might be the D (6 bases). Germline values: CDR1 DFQATT, CDR2 SNEGSKA (reference sequence). This CDR3 spans 14 amino acids. Trimming pared 4 bases from V and 0 bases from J, leaving 10 bases between. This CDR3 reads CSAIRGLSGNTIYF. The CDR3 nucleotides are TGCAGTGCTATCCGGGGGCTCTCTGGAAACACCATATATTTT.

This clonotype was found many times. This sequence joins TRBV2 and TRBJ2-2; the match to TRBD1 covers 9 bases. CDR1 and CDR2 from the germline V gene are SNHLY and FYNNEI. After removal of 8 bases from V and 5 bases from J, the junction contained 6 bases not matched to a gene. The CDR3 has 14 residues. CDR3 bases: TGTGCCAGCGCGGGACAGGGATGGACCGGGGAGCTGTTTTTT. This codes for CASAGQGWTGELFF.

The CDR3 DNA reads TGTGCCAGCAGTTATGACAGGGGGCAGCCCCAGCATTTT. The encoded protein is CASSYDRGQPQHF. The V call is TRBV6-2 or TRBV6-3, the J call TRBJ1-5; 9 bases map to TRBD1. CDR3 length equals 13 residues. V lost 3 bases to trimming and J lost 7 bases; unmatched junction nucleotides: 1. CDR1 and CDR2 from the germline V gene are MNHEY and SVGEGT.

The sample holds a few counts of this clonotype. This chain links TRBV30 with TRBJ2-7; D perhaps matches TRBD1 (5 bases). V lost 5 bases and J lost 1, with 9 bases in between. This CDR3 region has 12 residues. Germline V lookup: CDR1 GTSNPN, CDR2 SVGIG (reference sequence). The CDR3 DNA follows: TGTGCCTGGGGCCAGGGATCCTACGAGCAGTACTTC. As protein: CAWGQGSYEQYF.

In this sample, this clonotype turned up many times. This rearrangement joins TRBV16 to TRBJ2-1, with unresolved D. The germline V gene has CDR1 KGHSY and CDR2 FQNENV. V was clipped by 4 bases and J by 0 bases, with 16 bases between them. The CDR3 loop spans 17 amino acids. CDR3 nucleotide sequence: TGTGCCAGCAGCCCATATTCAACTACCCTCTCCTACAATGAGCAGTTCTTC. Its protein product is CASSPYSTTLSYNEQFF.

The table lists this clonotype with a few counts. The chain recombines TRBV30 with TRBJ2-2; maybe TRBD2 (5 bases). Trimming cost V 3 bases and J 6 bases, with 8 bases left between them. Looked up from germline, CDR1 is GTSNPN and CDR2 is SVGIG (reference sequence). CDR3 length: 12 residues. CDR3 amino acids: CAWRARAGELFF. DNA for the CDR3: TGTGCCTGGAGGGCGAGGGCCGGGGAGCTGTTTTTT.

This clonotype has a handful of counts. The chain couples TRBV18 to TRBJ1-1; no clear D gene. The CDR3 is 14 amino acids. Germline-derived CDR1 and CDR2 are KGHSH and LQKENI. V was shortened by 2 bases and J by 3 bases, with 10 bases between the two germline ends. As DNA, the CDR3 is TGTGCCAGCTCACCAGGTAGGTCGGACACTGAAGCTTTCTTT. The encoded protein is CASSPGRSDTEAFF.

This chain connects TRBV4-2 to TRBJ1-6, with D hard to call. The CDR3 has 14 amino acids. Trimming removed 4 bases from V and 16 bases from J, with 20 bases in between. The germline V gene has CDR1 LGHNA and CDR2 YNFKEQ. The CDR3 coding sequence is TGTGCCAGCAGCCCAACTCAAGAGGGTAGATCACTCCACTTT. It specifies CASSPTQEGRSLHF.

This clonotype was detected ten times or more. The chain links TRBV20-1 to TRBJ2-1; 13 nucleotides agree with TRBD2. The CDR3 covers 18 residues. CDR1 DFQATT and CDR2 SNEGSKA come from the germline V gene (reference sequence). V lost 4 bases and J lost 0; bases outside the gene matches: 9. The DNA of the CDR3 is TGCAGTGCTACTATCGGACTAGCGGGAGCCCTCTCCTACAATGAGCAGTTCTTC. Translated, it gives CSATIGLAGALSYNEQFF.

V usage is TRBV5-1 and J usage is TRBJ2-2; TRBD2 matches at 7 bases. Trimming removed 0 bases from V and 4 bases from J; junction bases left unmatched: 12. The CDR3 is 18 amino acids. Germline assignment: CDR1 SGHRS and CDR2 YFSETQ. This chain's CDR3 is CASSLALAATVVTGELFF. DNA of the CDR3: TGCGCCAGCAGCTTGGCTCTAGCGGCTACCGTTGTCACCGGGGAGCTGTTTTTT. The variable domain in full, completed from reference TRBV5-1 and TRBJ2-2, reads KAGVTQTPRYLIKTRGQQVTLSCSPISGHRSVSWYQQTPGQGLQFLFEYFSETQRNKGNFPGRFSGRQFSNSRSEMNVSTLELGDSALYLCASSLALAATVVTGELFFGEGSRLTVL.

The chain combines TRBV19 with TRBJ2-6; D possibly corresponds to TRBD2 (5 bases). The V gene lost 2 bases and the J gene lost 0 bases, with 8 bases spanning the gap. CDR1 is LNHDA and CDR2 is SQIVND in the germline V gene (reference sequence). The CDR3 is 16 residues long. CDR3 in DNA: TGTGCCAGTAGTATATCAGCGGACTCTGGGGCCAACGTCCTGACTTTC. Translation gives CASSISADSGANVLTF.

At least ten counts were recorded for this clonotype. J is TRBJ1-4 and V is TRBV7-2; 7 positions agree with TRBD1. CDR3 size: 14 residues. Germline V gene data show CDR1 as SGHTA and CDR2 as FQGNSA. The J segment lost 2 bases and the V segment lost 4 bases, leaving 1 base of the junction unmatched. The CDR3 nucleotides read TGTGCCAGCAGCTCACAGGGGACTAATGAAAAACTGTTTTTT. This sequence encodes CASSSQGTNEKLFF.

This clonotype has ten or more counts. The chain uses TRBV12-3 or TRBV12-4 and TRBJ2-1; D not certain. The CDR3 sequence is 15 residues long. The V end was cut by 3 bases, the J end by 4 bases, with 13 bases between. CDR3 coding DNA: TGTGCCAGCAGTTTTGGCAACGGACGGTACAATGAGCAGTTCTTC. Translated: CASSFGNGRYNEQFF.

This clonotype turned up a few times. This chain links TRBV6-1 with TRBJ1-1, with D perhaps TRBD1 (5 bases). Germline V gene sequence: CDR1 MNHNS, CDR2 SASEGT. V lost 2 bases and J lost 6, with 16 bases in between. CDR3 length: 15 residues. The CDR3 loop reads CASSERDRDSAEAFF. DNA of the CDR3: TGTGCCAGCAGTGAAAGGGACCGCGATTCGGCTGAAGCTTTCTTT.

This chain connects TRBV19 to TRBJ1-1; D not resolved. From germline, CDR1 is LNHDA and CDR2 SQIVND (reference sequence). There are 13 residues in the CDR3. Trimming shortened V by 6 bases and J by 7 bases, and 15 bases separated the two germline ends. The CDR3 DNA follows: TGTGCCAGTAGACTCGGACTGACGGGTGAAGCTTTCTTT. Translation gives CASRLGLTGEAFF.